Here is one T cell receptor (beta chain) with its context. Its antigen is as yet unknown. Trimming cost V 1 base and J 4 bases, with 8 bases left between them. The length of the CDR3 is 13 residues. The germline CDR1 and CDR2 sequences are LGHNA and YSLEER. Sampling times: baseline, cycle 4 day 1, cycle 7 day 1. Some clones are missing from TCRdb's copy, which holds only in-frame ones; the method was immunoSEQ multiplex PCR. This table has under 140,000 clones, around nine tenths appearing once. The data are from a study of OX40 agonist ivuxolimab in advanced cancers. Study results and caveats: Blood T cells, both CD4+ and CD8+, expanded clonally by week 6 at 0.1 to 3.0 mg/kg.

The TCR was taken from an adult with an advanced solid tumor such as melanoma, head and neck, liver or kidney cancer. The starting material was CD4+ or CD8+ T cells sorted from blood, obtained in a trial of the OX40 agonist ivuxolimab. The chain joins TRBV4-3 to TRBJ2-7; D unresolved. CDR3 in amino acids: CASSQVPGYEQYF. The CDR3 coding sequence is TGCGCCAGCAGCCAAGTTCCCGGGTACGAGCAGTACTTC.